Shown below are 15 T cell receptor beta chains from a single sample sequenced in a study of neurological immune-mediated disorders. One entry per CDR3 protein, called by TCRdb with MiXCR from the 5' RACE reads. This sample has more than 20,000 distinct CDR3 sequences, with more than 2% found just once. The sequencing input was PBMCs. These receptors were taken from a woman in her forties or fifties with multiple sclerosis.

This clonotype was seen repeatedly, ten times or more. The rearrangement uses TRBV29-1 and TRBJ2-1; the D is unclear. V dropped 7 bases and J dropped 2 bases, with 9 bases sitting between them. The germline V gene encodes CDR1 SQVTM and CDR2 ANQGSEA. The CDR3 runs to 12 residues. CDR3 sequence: CSALEAYNEQFF. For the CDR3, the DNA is TGCAGCGCACTCGAAGCCTACAATGAGCAGTTCTTC.

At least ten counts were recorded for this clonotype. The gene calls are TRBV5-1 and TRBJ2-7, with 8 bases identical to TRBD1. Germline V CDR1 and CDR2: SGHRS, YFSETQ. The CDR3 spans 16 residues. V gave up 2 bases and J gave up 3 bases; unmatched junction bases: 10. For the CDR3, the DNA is TGCGCCAGCAGCTTAGGTCTGACCGGGACAGGCTACGAGCAGTACTTC. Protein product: CASSLGLTGTGYEQYF.

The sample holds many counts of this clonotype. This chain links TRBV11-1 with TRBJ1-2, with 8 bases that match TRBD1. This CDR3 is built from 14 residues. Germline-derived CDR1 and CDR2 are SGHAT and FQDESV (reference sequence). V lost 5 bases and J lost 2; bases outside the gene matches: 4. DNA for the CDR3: TGTGCCAGCAGCAGACAGGGGAAAAACTATGGCTACACCTTC. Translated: CASSRQGKNYGYTF.

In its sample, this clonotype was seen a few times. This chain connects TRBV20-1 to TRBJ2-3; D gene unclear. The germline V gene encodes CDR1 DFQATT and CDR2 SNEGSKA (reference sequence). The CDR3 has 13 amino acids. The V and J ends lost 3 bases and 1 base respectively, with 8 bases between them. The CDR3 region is CSARVLGTDTQYF. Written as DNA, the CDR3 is TGCAGTGCTAGGGTCCTTGGCACAGATACGCAGTATTTT.

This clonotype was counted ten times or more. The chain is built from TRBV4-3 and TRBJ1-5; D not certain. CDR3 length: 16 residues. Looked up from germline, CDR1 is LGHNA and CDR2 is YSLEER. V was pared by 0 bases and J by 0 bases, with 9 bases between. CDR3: CASSQEVDYSNQPQHF. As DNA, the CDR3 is TGCGCCAGCAGCCAAGAAGTGGATTATAGCAATCAGCCCCAGCATTTT.

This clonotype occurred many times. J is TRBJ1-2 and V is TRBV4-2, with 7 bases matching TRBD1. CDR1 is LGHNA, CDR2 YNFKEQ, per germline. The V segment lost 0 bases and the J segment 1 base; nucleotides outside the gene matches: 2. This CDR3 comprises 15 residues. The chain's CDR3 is CASSQDTGVNYGYTF. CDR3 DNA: TGTGCCAGCAGCCAAGATACAGGGGTTAACTATGGCTACACCTTC.

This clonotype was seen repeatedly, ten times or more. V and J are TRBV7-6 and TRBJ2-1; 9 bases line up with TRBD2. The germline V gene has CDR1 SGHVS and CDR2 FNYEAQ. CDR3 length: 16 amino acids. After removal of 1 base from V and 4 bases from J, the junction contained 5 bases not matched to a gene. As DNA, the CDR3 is TGTGCCAGCAGCTTAGTAGGGACTAGCTCGTACAATGAGCAGTTCTTC. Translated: CASSLVGTSSYNEQFF.

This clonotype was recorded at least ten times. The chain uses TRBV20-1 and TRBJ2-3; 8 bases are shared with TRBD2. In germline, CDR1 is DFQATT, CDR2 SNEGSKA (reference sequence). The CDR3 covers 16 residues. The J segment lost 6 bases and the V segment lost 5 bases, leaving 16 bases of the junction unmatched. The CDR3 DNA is TGCAGTGCTTACTCGGGGGGGACTAGGGGAGGCGATACGCAGTATTTT. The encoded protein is CSAYSGGTRGGDTQYF.

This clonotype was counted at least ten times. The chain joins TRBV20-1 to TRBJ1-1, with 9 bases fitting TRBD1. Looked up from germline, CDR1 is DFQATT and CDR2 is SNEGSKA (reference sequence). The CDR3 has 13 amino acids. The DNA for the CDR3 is TGCAGCGGAAAGACAGGGGGAGGAACTGAAGCTTTCTTT. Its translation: CSGKTGGGTEAFF.

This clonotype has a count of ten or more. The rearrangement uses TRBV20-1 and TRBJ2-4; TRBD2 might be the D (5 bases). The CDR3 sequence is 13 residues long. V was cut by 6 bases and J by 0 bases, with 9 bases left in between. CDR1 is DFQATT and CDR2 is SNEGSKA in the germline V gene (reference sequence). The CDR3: CSANGLAKNIQYF. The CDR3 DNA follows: TGCAGTGCGAATGGACTAGCCAAAAACATTCAGTACTTC.

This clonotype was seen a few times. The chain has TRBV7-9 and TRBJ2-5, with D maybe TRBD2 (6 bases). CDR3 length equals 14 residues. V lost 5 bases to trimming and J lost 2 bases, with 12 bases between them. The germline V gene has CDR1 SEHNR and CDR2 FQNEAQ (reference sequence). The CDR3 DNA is TGTGCCAGCAGCCTACCCCGGGAGCAAGAGACCCAGTACTTC. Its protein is CASSLPREQETQYF.

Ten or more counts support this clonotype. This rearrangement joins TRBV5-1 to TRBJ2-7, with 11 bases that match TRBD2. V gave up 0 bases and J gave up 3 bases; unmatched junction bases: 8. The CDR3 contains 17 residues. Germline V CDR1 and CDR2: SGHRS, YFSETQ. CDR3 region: CASSLALAGDFLYEQYF. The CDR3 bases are TGCGCCAGCAGCTTGGCACTAGCGGGAGATTTCCTCTACGAGCAGTACTTC.

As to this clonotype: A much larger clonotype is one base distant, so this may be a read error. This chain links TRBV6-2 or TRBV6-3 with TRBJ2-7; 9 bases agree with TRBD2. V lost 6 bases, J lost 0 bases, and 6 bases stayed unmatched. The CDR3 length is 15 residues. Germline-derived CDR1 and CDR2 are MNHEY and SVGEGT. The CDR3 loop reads CASRPAGGTSYEQYF. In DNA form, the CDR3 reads TGTGCCAGCAGGCCAGCGGGGGGCACCTCCTACGAGCAGTACTTC.

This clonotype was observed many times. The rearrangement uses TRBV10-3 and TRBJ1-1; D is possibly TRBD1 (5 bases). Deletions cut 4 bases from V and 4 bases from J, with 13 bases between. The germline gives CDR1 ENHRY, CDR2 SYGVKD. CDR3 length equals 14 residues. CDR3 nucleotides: TGTGCCATCAGTGTGGGGCGGGGTGGCACTGAAGCTTTCTTT. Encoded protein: CAISVGRGGTEAFF.

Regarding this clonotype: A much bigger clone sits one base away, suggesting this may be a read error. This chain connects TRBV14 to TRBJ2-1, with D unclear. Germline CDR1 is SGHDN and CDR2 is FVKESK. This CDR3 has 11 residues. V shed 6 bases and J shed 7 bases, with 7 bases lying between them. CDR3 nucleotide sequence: TGTGCCAGCAGATTCCGAAATGAGCAGTTCTTC. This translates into CASRFRNEQFF.